A selection of T cell receptor beta chains follows, all from one sample in a study of neurological immune-mediated disorders. One entry per CDR3 protein results from TCRdb running MiXCR on the 5' RACE reads. The sample records around 13,000 distinct CDR3 sequences, roughly a tenth being singletons. Input material: PBMCs. Every receptor here comes from a middle-aged woman in good health. The CDR3 runs from the conserved cysteine through the conserved F or W. Clone sizes are given selectively: once, few, many, or a class where the clone is expanded.

v_call clone_size cdr3_aa
TRBV7-9 many CASSLVSREETQYF
TRBV7-2 many CASSLRLAEYNEQFF
TRBV6-5 many CASSYLPGQSGYTF
TRBV5-6 many CASSLDIVHEQYF
TRBV13 many CASSLDRDVNGYTF
TRBV4-2 NA CASSSAAGTSYNEQFF
TRBV5-1 many CASSSRTGGNEQYF
TRBV15 many CATSRGANQPQHF
TRBV20-1 many CSARDPARVNTEAFF
TRBV7-9 many CASSLEVSGEAFF
TRBV20-1 many CSASTGAKNIQYF
TRBV5-1 many CASSLGLGDTQYF
TRBV20-1 many CSARGTGGRQPQHF
TRBV10-2 many CASRASGDGGELFF
TRBV5-1 many CASSLDRLAGGSYEQYF
TRBV20-1 medium-sized CSASGGYEQYF
TRBV15 many CATSRDRAASGANVLTF
TRBV10-3 many CAISANTGTSGRAGTDTQYF
TRBV28 many CASSSGWGTGSYEQYF
TRBV10-1 medium-sized CASRWTGRRAGYTF
TRBV24-1 many CATRGTGAGANVLTF
TRBV5-1 many CASSLGLAGAGELFF
TRBV7-9 many CASSQASGIYNEQFF
TRBV5-4 many CASRQAGGRTDTQYF
TRBV20-1 many CSASPITDTQYF
TRBV9 many CATARTINTGELFF
TRBV10-2 NA CASSEDGYNEQFF
TRBV5-1 many CASSSTGTGAENTF
TRBV20-1 many CSARDFRTSGRLDTQYF
TRBV5-1 many CASSLTGRGPDTQYF
TRBV7-2 once CASSLEANEKLFSGSGTQHF
TRBV10-2 many CASSDLGGPPLHF
TRBV4-1 many CASSQEGTGAAREKLFF
TRBV5-6 NA CASSLAWDSTRGYTF
TRBV12-3/TRBV12-4 many CASSPGTKGMAQFF
TRBV5-1 many CASSPQPGGLDEKLFF
TRBV7-3 many CASRGGGDTDTQYF
TRBV27 many CASSLKQGGGYGYTF
TRBV12-3/TRBV12-4 many CASSRYGTSGNTDTQYF
TRBV13 many CASGTLHEQFF